These 20 T cell receptor beta chains originate from one sample sequenced in a study of graft-versus-host responses after intestinal transplantation. The data were produced by immunoSEQ multiplex PCR, yet TCRdb's version contains in-frame clones alone and is incomplete. The sample yields fewer than 85,000 clones, 84% seen once. These receptors have no identified antigens. The source material was unstimulated CD4+ T cells sorted from spleen or lymph node cells, sampled before transplant. The receptor source for this set is a human donor who was the organ donor for an intestinal transplant.

The rearrangement links TRBV29-1 to TRBJ2-3, with 8 bases matching TRBD1. CDR1 and CDR2 from the germline V gene are SQVTM and ANQGSEA. Unmatched junction bases numbered 7, after V lost 8 bases and J lost 3 bases. The CDR3 runs to 13 residues. For the CDR3, the DNA is TGCAGCACCGACAGGGGTCTGACAGATACGCAGTATTTT. Protein sequence: CSTDRGLTDTQYF.

This sequence joins TRBV4-3 and TRBJ2-2; TRBD1 aligns across 8 bases. Germline values: CDR1 LGHNA, CDR2 YSLEER. With V trimmed by 3 bases and J by 0 bases, 6 bases remained unmatched. CDR3 length equals 17 residues. The CDR3 spells CASSHDAQGANTGELFF. The CDR3 DNA reads as TGCGCCAGCAGCCATGACGCACAGGGGGCGAACACCGGGGAGCTGTTTTTT.

This clone was counted only a few times. The chain is built from TRBV5-1 and TRBJ2-3; 7 bases map to TRBD1. Unmatched junction bases numbered 6, after V lost 2 bases and J lost 0 bases. The CDR3 is 16 amino acids. CDR1 is SGHRS and CDR2 is YFSETQ in the germline V gene. The DNA of the CDR3 is TGCGCCAGCAGCTTTATAGGGACAGCTAGCACAGATACGCAGTATTTT. It is translated as CASSFIGTASTDTQYF. The full variable domain, completed using reference TRBV5-1 and TRBJ2-3, is KAGVTQTPRYLIKTRGQQVTLSCSPISGHRSVSWYQQTPGQGLQFLFEYFSETQRNKGNFPGRFSGRQFSNSRSEMNVSTLELGDSALYLCASSFIGTASTDTQYFGPGTRLTVL.

The chain combines TRBV9 with TRBJ1-1, with a tentative D call TRBD1 (6 bases). The CDR3 has 15 amino acids. V was trimmed by 4 bases and J by 6 bases, leaving 19 bases between them. In germline, CDR1 is SGDLS, CDR2 YYNGEE. This CDR3 is CASSSEGHYSAEAFF. As DNA, the CDR3 is TGTGCCAGCAGCTCAGAGGGACATTACAGTGCTGAAGCTTTCTTT.

The V gene is TRBV9, the J gene TRBJ2-1; 10 bases are a match to TRBD1. The V segment lost 4 bases and the J segment 2 bases; nucleotides outside the gene matches: 3. This CDR3 is 15 amino acids long. In germline, CDR1 is SGDLS, CDR2 YYNGEE. The CDR3 loop reads CASSRGQGAYNEQFF. CDR3 nucleotide sequence: TGTGCCAGCAGCCGTGGACAGGGGGCCTACAATGAGCAGTTCTTC.

The chain recombines TRBV2 with TRBJ1-6; the D is unclear. Deletions cut 9 bases from V and 3 bases from J, with 12 bases between. Germline lookup yields CDR1 SNHLY and CDR2 FYNNEI. This CDR3 has 14 residues. CDR3 nucleotides: TGTGCCAGTACGTTCGGGAGCTATAATTCACCCCTCCACTTT. Encoded protein: CASTFGSYNSPLHF.

This clone has just one count. The chain recombines TRBV9 with TRBJ1-1, with no clear D. CDR1 SGDLS and CDR2 YYNGEE come from the germline V gene. V was clipped by 0 bases and J by 4 bases, with 16 bases between them. CDR3 length: 16 residues. The CDR3 loop is CASSVVPGGTATEAFF. The CDR3 nucleotides are TGTGCCAGCAGCGTAGTACCAGGAGGTACGGCCACTGAAGCTTTCTTT.

The gene calls are TRBV29-1 and TRBJ1-1; no reliable D call. The V and J ends lost 4 bases and 5 bases respectively, with 14 bases between them. The CDR3 loop spans 13 amino acids. Germline CDR1 and CDR2: SQVTM and ANQGSEA. CDR3 in DNA: TGCAGCGTTGTTGGCAGGCTACGAACTGAAGCTTTCTTT. It codes for CSVVGRLRTEAFF.

The chain uses TRBV28 and TRBJ2-3; 10 bases map to TRBD2. V trimming: 7 bases; J trimming: 4 bases; junction bases outside the gene matches: 11. CDR1 is MDHEN and CDR2 is SYDVKM in the germline V gene. This CDR3 has 16 residues. CDR3 residues: CASTSGSGGAADTQYF. The CDR3 coding sequence is TGTGCCAGCACCAGTGGAAGCGGGGGGGCCGCAGATACGCAGTATTTT.

This chain links TRBV5-6 with TRBJ1-3; perhaps TRBD1 as D (6 bases). This CDR3 has 16 residues. The V and J ends lost 4 bases and 0 bases respectively, with 14 bases between them. Germline CDR1 SGHDT, CDR2 YYEEEE. This chain's CDR3 is CASSLRTVRSGNTIYF. The CDR3 DNA is TGTGCCAGCAGCCTAAGGACAGTCCGCTCTGGAAACACCATATATTTT.

V is TRBV7-2 and J is TRBJ2-1; TRBD2 might be the D (5 bases). Trimming pared 5 bases from V and 0 bases from J, leaving 23 bases between. From germline, CDR1 is SGHTA and CDR2 FQGNSA. CDR3 length equals 19 residues. CDR3 DNA sequence: TGTGCCAGCAGCCGTCCTCGGGGTAATACTGTTAGCTCCTACAATGAGCAGTTCTTC. Translating it yields CASSRPRGNTVSSYNEQFF.

The chain joins TRBV4-1 to TRBJ1-6, with D unresolved. Between the trimmed V and J ends, which lost 2 bases and 8 bases, there was a span of 13 bases. Germline CDR1 MGHRA, CDR2 YSYEKL. This CDR3 is built from 15 residues. Written as DNA, the CDR3 is TGCGCCAGCAGCCAAAGCAAGAGTCTTTATTCACCCCTCCACTTT. This sequence encodes CASSQSKSLYSPLHF.

The CDR3 region has the DNA TGCGCCAGCAGCCCTATAGCGGGGGTCTACAATGAGCAGTTCTTC. Amino acid sequence: CASSPIAGVYNEQFF. The V and J genes are TRBV4-3 and TRBJ2-1; 9 bases are a match to TRBD2. CDR3 length equals 15 residues. The junction had 4 bases not matched to a gene; V was cut back by 4 bases and J by 3 bases. CDR1 and CDR2 from the germline V gene are LGHNA and YSLEER.

V usage is TRBV25-1 and J usage is TRBJ1-1; D is unresolved. Germline V gene sequence: CDR1 MGHDK, CDR2 SYGVNS. V was cut by 3 bases and J by 3 bases, with 17 bases left in between. This CDR3 is 16 amino acids long. CDR3 loop: CASSERDGREDTEAFF. Written as DNA, the CDR3 is TGTGCCAGCAGTGAGAGGGATGGTAGGGAGGACACTGAAGCTTTCTTT.

This chain connects TRBV6-5 to TRBJ1-1; tentative D call: TRBD1 (6 bases). V was shortened by 5 bases and J by 5 bases, with 15 bases between the two germline ends. The CDR3 contains 14 residues. Per germline, CDR1 MNHEY and CDR2 SVGAGI. This CDR3 is CASSRTVARTEAFF. The CDR3 nucleotides are TGTGCCAGCAGTCGGACAGTTGCGAGAACTGAAGCTTTCTTT.

A few counts support this clone. CDR3 region: CASSPSGGNTEQFF. CDR3 DNA: TGTGCCAGCAGCCCTAGCGGGGGAAACACAGAGCAGTTCTTC. The chain recombines TRBV7-2 with TRBJ2-1, with 10 bases aligning to TRBD2. The CDR3 covers 14 residues. Germline lookup yields CDR1 SGHTA and CDR2 FQGNSA. V shed 5 bases and J 10 bases; nucleotides not matched to a gene: 8.

The chain has TRBV7-2 and TRBJ1-5, with D possibly TRBD1 on 5 matching bases. The CDR3 runs to 16 residues. V dropped 4 bases and J dropped 5 bases, with 18 bases sitting between them. CDR1 and CDR2 from the germline V gene are SGHTA and FQGNSA. In nucleotides, the CDR3 is TGTGCCAGCAGCTCAAGAGCAGGGCTTTTCGATCAGCCCCAGCATTTT. Translating it yields CASSSRAGLFDQPQHF.

The chain joins TRBV5-6 to TRBJ1-6; D remains ambiguous. Looked up from germline, CDR1 is SGHDT and CDR2 is YYEEEE. V lost 0 bases and J lost 7, with 5 bases in between. This CDR3 has 13 residues. DNA of the CDR3: TGTGCCAGCAGCTTGGTCCCAAATTCACCCCTCCACTTT. Its protein is CASSLVPNSPLHF.

V and J are TRBV7-9 and TRBJ1-4; unclear D gene. CDR1 and CDR2 (germline): SEHNR, FQNEAQ (reference sequence). The length of the CDR3 is 14 residues. V lost 5 bases, J lost 2 bases, and 9 bases lay in between. CDR3: CASSDGDTNEKLFF. The CDR3 DNA reads as TGTGCCAGCAGCGACGGGGATACTAATGAAAAACTGTTTTTT.

The chain recombines TRBV6-6 with TRBJ2-3, with 7 bases identical to TRBD2. The germline gives CDR1 MNHNY, CDR2 SVGAGI (reference sequence). The V and J ends lost 3 bases and 2 bases, in that order; junction bases with no gene match: 2. The CDR3 loop spans 14 amino acids. The CDR3 loop is CASSYAGVTDTQYF. CDR3 bases: TGTGCCAGCAGTTATGCGGGGGTCACAGATACGCAGTATTTT.